The 21 T cell receptor beta chains in this list originate from one sample, sequenced in a study of control samples from healthy donors and cancer patients. Clones were sequenced by immunoSEQ multiplex PCR, and TCRdb holds only the in-frame ones, with some missing. Among about 130,000 clones, 80% to 95% were seen once, and the ten largest hold 4.5% to 7%. The sample consisted of blood. These receptors all come from a man younger than 30 in good health.

This rearrangement joins TRBV18 to TRBJ1-2; no clear D. Germline values: CDR1 KGHSH, CDR2 LQKENI. CDR3 length: 13 amino acids. Trimming took off 10 bases at V and 0 bases at J, with 12 bases between the two ends. CDR3 nucleotide sequence: TGTGCCACCCTAAAAGGAGCTAACTATGGCTACACCTTC. Encoded protein: CATLKGANYGYTF. The entire variable domain, with the rest obtained from reference TRBV18 and TRBJ1-2, is as follows: NAGVMQNPRHLVRRRGQEARLRCSPMKGHSHVYWYRQLPEEGLKFMVYLQKENIIDESGMPKERFSAEFPKEGPSILRIQQVVRGDSAAYFCATLKGANYGYTFGSGTRLTVV.

The rearrangement links TRBV2 to TRBJ1-2; TRBD1 matches at 9 bases. Germline CDR1 and CDR2: SNHLY and FYNNEI. Trimming took 4 bases from V and 1 from J; bases not matched to a gene: 10. CDR3 size: 17 residues. The CDR3 region is CASSGPGQGNFNYGYTF. The DNA of the CDR3 is TGTGCCAGCAGTGGACCGGGACAGGGCAACTTTAACTATGGCTACACCTTC.

CDR3 protein: CASSLRAATNEKLFF. The CDR3 region has the DNA TGTGCCAGCAGCTTACGAGCCGCAACTAATGAAAAACTGTTTTTT. The chain links TRBV5-4 to TRBJ1-4; D is ambiguous. Trimming took off 2 bases at V and 0 bases at J, with 8 bases between the two ends. The CDR3 has 15 residues. CDR1 is SGHNT, CDR2 YYREEE, per germline (reference sequence).

This rearrangement joins TRBV3-1 (or the pseudogene TRBV3-2) to TRBJ2-7, with D uncertain. This CDR3 spans 13 amino acids. V lost 4 bases to trimming and J lost 6 bases, with 13 bases between them. Germline CDR1 LGHDT, CDR2 YNNKEL (reference sequence). In DNA form, the CDR3 reads TGTGCCAGCAGCCTGCAGCCCCTCGCCGAGCAGTACTTC. Its translation: CASSLQPLAEQYF.

The chain joins TRBV5-1 to TRBJ2-2; possible D gene TRBD1, 6 bases. The CDR3 length is 15 residues. The V gene's germline CDR1 is SGHRS and CDR2 YFSETQ. Trimming removed 3 bases from V and 1 base from J, with 10 bases in between. The CDR3 DNA reads as TGCGCCAGCAGCTGGGGGACACTGAACACCGGGGAGCTGTTTTTT. Amino acids: CASSWGTLNTGELFF.

This chain uses TRBV12-3 or TRBV12-4 with TRBJ1-1; 7 positions agree with TRBD1. The CDR3 totals 13 residues. Trimming cost V 6 bases and J 5 bases; bases outside gene matches: 6. In DNA, the CDR3 is TGTGCCAGCAGCCAGACAGGGAAAACTGAAGCTTTCTTT. Encoded protein: CASSQTGKTEAFF.

The V call is TRBV6-5, the J call TRBJ1-2; D perhaps matches TRBD1 (6 bases). Germline V gives CDR1 MNHEY, CDR2 SVGAGI. Between the trimmed V and J ends, which lost 8 bases and 4 bases, there was a span of 14 bases. CDR3 size: 13 residues. The CDR3 loop is CASRTVNGYGYTF. The CDR3 coding sequence is TGTGCCAGCCGGACAGTTAATGGCTATGGCTACACCTTC.

The rearrangement links TRBV3-1 (or the pseudogene TRBV3-2) to TRBJ2-2; the D is unclear. Germline loops: CDR1 LGHDT, CDR2 YNNKEL (reference sequence). The CDR3 runs 12 residues. The V end was cut by 3 bases, the J end by 5 bases, with 4 bases between. The CDR3, as DNA: TGTGCCAGCAGCCAGGAAACCGGGGAGCTGTTTTTT. It specifies CASSQETGELFF.

This clone came up once. The rearrangement joins TRBV2 to TRBJ2-1; 11 positions agree with TRBD1. The CDR3 loop spans 15 amino acids. After removal of 6 bases from V and 6 bases from J, the junction contained 7 bases not matched to a gene. Germline V gene sequence: CDR1 SNHLY, CDR2 FYNNEI. CDR3 region: CASSGGQGAPNEQFF. The CDR3, as DNA: TGTGCCAGCAGCGGTGGACAGGGGGCGCCCAATGAGCAGTTCTTC.

The CDR3 DNA is TGTGCCAGCAGCTTATTCACACACAATGAGCAGTTCTTC. Encoded protein: CASSLFTHNEQFF. V usage is TRBV7-3 and J usage is TRBJ2-1; D is ambiguous. From germline, CDR1 is SGHTA and CDR2 FQGTGA. The CDR3 contains 13 residues. Between the trimmed V and J ends, which lost 2 bases and 5 bases, there was a span of 7 bases.

The chain recombines TRBV2 with TRBJ2-1; 7 nucleotides agree with TRBD2. Germline assignment: CDR1 SNHLY and CDR2 FYNNEI. This CDR3 contains 14 residues. After removal of 8 bases from V and 4 bases from J, the junction contained 8 bases not matched to a gene. CDR3 sequence: CASARLAGYNEQFF. CDR3 sequence (DNA): TGTGCCAGCGCAAGACTAGCCGGATACAATGAGCAGTTCTTC.

The V and J genes are TRBV7-2 and TRBJ2-1; 13 bases agree with TRBD2. V gave up 3 bases and J gave up 6 bases; unmatched junction bases: 2. This CDR3 region has 15 residues. Germline V gene lookup returns CDR1 SGHTA and CDR2 FQGNSA. In nucleotides, the CDR3 is TGTGCCAGCAGCTTTACTAGCGGGGGGGGCAATGAGCAGTTCTTC. Protein sequence: CASSFTSGGGNEQFF. Together with reference TRBV7-2 and TRBJ2-1, the CDR3 gives the full variable domain: GAGVSQSPSNKVTEKGKDVELRCDPISGHTALYWYRQSLGQGLEFLIYFQGNSAPDKSGLPSDRFSAERTGGSVSTLTIQRTQQEDSAVYLCASSFTSGGGNEQFFGPGTRLTVL.

This chain's CDR3 is CASSLELGEQYF. CDR3 sequence (DNA): TGTGCCAGCAGCTTAGAGCTGGGGGAGCAGTACTTC. The rearrangement links TRBV7-2 to TRBJ2-7; D call uncertain. The length of the CDR3 is 12 residues. The V gene lost 1 base and the J gene lost 7 bases, with 8 bases spanning the gap. Per germline, CDR1 SGHTA and CDR2 FQGNSA.

The chain joins TRBV4-1 to TRBJ1-6; 8 bases align to TRBD1. The CDR3 runs 18 residues. The germline V gene has CDR1 MGHRA and CDR2 YSYEKL. Unmatched junction bases numbered 10, after V lost 3 bases and J lost 3 bases. CDR3 protein: CASSHQRQGSLYNSPLHF. The DNA for the CDR3 is TGCGCCAGCAGCCATCAACGACAGGGGTCCCTCTATAATTCACCCCTCCACTTT.

The J gene is TRBJ2-3, the V gene TRBV3-1 (or the pseudogene TRBV3-2), with a possible D match to TRBD1 (5 bases). Looked up from germline, CDR1 is LGHDT and CDR2 is YNNKEL (reference sequence). This CDR3 is 15 amino acids long. Trimming cost V 4 bases and J 2 bases, with 13 bases left between them. The CDR3 loop reads CASSLFDSLTDTQYF. The CDR3 coding sequence is TGTGCCAGCAGCCTTTTTGACAGCCTCACAGATACGCAGTATTTT.

V gene TRBV10-3 combines with J gene TRBJ1-2, with 7 bases lining up with TRBD1. The germline gives CDR1 ENHRY, CDR2 SYGVKD. The CDR3 totals 13 residues. After removal of 7 bases from V and 7 bases from J, the junction contained 9 bases not matched to a gene. The CDR3 spells CAIMGGQVGGYTF. CDR3 sequence (DNA): TGTGCCATCATGGGCGGACAGGTTGGTGGCTACACCTTC.

The chain joins TRBV5-1 to TRBJ1-5, with no clear D. Deletions cut 10 bases from V and 0 bases from J, with 11 bases between. CDR3 size: 13 residues. CDR1 is SGHRS, CDR2 YFSETQ, per germline. The CDR3 region is CAGERDSNQPQHF. The CDR3 DNA sequence: TGCGCCGGCGAGCGAGATAGCAATCAGCCCCAGCATTTT.

The chain has TRBV2 and TRBJ2-5, with 7 bases fitting TRBD2. The V segment lost 6 bases and the J segment 1 base; nucleotides outside the gene matches: 8. CDR3 length: 15 residues. Germline V CDR1 and CDR2: SNHLY, FYNNEI. As DNA, the CDR3 is TGTGCCAGCAGGAGACTAGCAGACGCCCAAGAGACCCAGTACTTC. Translated: CASRRLADAQETQYF.

CDR3 in amino acids: CASSFGAETQYF. As DNA, the CDR3 is TGCGCCAGCAGCTTCGGGGCGGAGACCCAGTACTTC. The chain couples TRBV5-1 to TRBJ2-5; D is tentatively TRBD1 or TRBD2 (5 bases each). The germline V gene encodes CDR1 SGHRS and CDR2 YFSETQ. The CDR3 spans 12 residues. Trimming took 2 bases from V and 5 from J, leaving 7 bases between them.

The gene calls are TRBV2 and TRBJ2-3; 9 nucleotides align to TRBD2. Germline V gives CDR1 SNHLY, CDR2 FYNNEI. The CDR3 is 16 amino acids. The V gene end was trimmed by 6 bases and the J gene end by 2 bases; junction bases not matched to a gene: 9. CDR3 region: CASSPHSGGYTDTQYF. The CDR3 DNA is TGTGCCAGCAGCCCCCATAGCGGGGGCTACACAGATACGCAGTATTTT.

The CDR3 nucleotides are TGTGCCAGCAGGCAAAGGACAGGGGGAGGTGAAAAACTGTTTTTT. It specifies CASRQRTGGGEKLFF. This chain links TRBV2 with TRBJ1-4, with 10 bases that match TRBD1. This CDR3 has 15 residues. J lost 7 bases, V lost 6 bases, and 8 bases had no gene match. Germline V gene lookup returns CDR1 SNHLY and CDR2 FYNNEI.